This T cell receptor beta chain was profiled in a study of blood T cell repertoires in COVID-19. Across the study: Sites in the United States, Italy and Spain provided acute and convalescent COVID-19 samples. PBMCs, B-cell-depleted T cells, or T cells provided the cDNA or gDNA that made up the material.

Original processing notes: The assay estimated nucleated cells by amplifying reference gene primers. Profiled with immunoSEQ multiplex PCR; TCRdb holds only in-frame clones, not every one. V, J and clone size are those of that table, while D and trimming were read from the DNA. Here the sample spans around 200,000 clones, around 83% being singletons. The source is a man in his forties or fifties with active or convalescent COVID-19. Source material: peripheral blood.

CDR3 amino acids: CASSSLGQGGTETQYF. The CDR3 nucleotides are TGCGCCAGCAGCTCCCTCGGACAGGGAGGAACGGAGACCCAGTACTTC. The V call is TRBV5-1, the J call TRBJ2-5; 8 bases fit TRBD1. Germline V gene data show CDR1 as SGHRS and CDR2 as YFSETQ. This CDR3 has 16 amino acids. The junction had 12 bases not matched to a gene; V was cut back by 3 bases and J by 5 bases.